One and the same sample provided the 27 T cell receptor beta chains below, sequenced in a study of tumour-infiltrating T cells in Burkitt lymphoma. Repertoires were generated with immunoSEQ multiplex PCR, while TCRdb's copy carries only in-frame clones and drops some. Among approximately 4,000 clones listed, 84% were seen once. Sequencing was done on a sample of tumor tissue. The origin of the receptors is a human donor with diffuse large B-cell lymphoma. Some clones in this sample may be carry-over from other donors' samples.

The rearrangement joins TRBV7-2 to TRBJ2-3; D unclear. The V and J ends lost 3 bases and 4 bases respectively, with 14 bases between them. The germline V gene has CDR1 SGHTA and CDR2 FQGNSA. The CDR3 runs 15 residues. This CDR3 is CASSLTPAKADTQYF. CDR3 bases: TGTGCCAGCAGCTTGACCCCAGCTAAGGCAGATACGCAGTATTTT. The variable domain in full, with the rest retrieved from reference TRBV7-2 and TRBJ2-3, is GAGVSQSPSNKVTEKGKDVELRCDPISGHTALYWYRQSLGQGLEFLIYFQGNSAPDKSGLPSDRFSAERTGGSVSTLTIQRTQQEDSAVYLCASSLTPAKADTQYFGPGTRLTVL.

About this clone: The same CDR3 also results from other DNA sequences found in this sample. The rearrangement joins TRBV18 to TRBJ2-2; tentatively, D is TRBD2 (6 bases). Germline V CDR1 and CDR2: KGHSH, LQKENI. Trimming removed 3 bases at V and 5 bases at J, with 19 bases between. This CDR3 has 17 residues. The CDR3 DNA reads TGTGCCAGCTCACCCTACGGGACGGGAGATTTGACCGGGGAGCTGTTTTTT. Protein product: CASSPYGTGDLTGELFF.

V is TRBV28 and J is TRBJ2-6, with 7 bases identical to TRBD1. Germline loops: CDR1 MDHEN, CDR2 SYDVKM. This CDR3 spans 17 amino acids. V lost 7 bases, J lost 2 bases, and 11 bases stayed unmatched. This chain's CDR3 is CASTPPSGTAGANVLTF. The CDR3 region has the DNA TGTGCCAGCACCCCACCCTCGGGGACAGCTGGGGCCAACGTCCTGACTTTC. Together with reference TRBV28 and TRBJ2-6, the CDR3 gives the full variable domain: DVKVTQSSRYLVKRTGEKVFLECVQDMDHENMFWYRQDPGLGLRLIYFSYDVKMKEKGDIPEGYSVSREKKERFSLILESASTNQTSMYLCASTPPSGTAGANVLTFGAGSRLTVL.

This chain connects TRBV2 to TRBJ2-4; 7 bases match TRBD1. Trimming took 8 bases from V and 9 from J; bases not matched to a gene: 19. The CDR3 covers 16 residues. Germline CDR1 reads SNHLY; CDR2 reads FYNNEI. The CDR3 here is CASGETPQGSLSIQYF. The DNA of the CDR3 is TGTGCCAGCGGGGAGACCCCACAGGGGTCTTTGAGCATTCAGTACTTC.

The gene calls are TRBV29-1 and TRBJ1-1; no definite D call. The germline gives CDR1 SQVTM, CDR2 ANQGSEA. There are 15 residues in the CDR3. Trimming took 3 bases from V and 3 from J, leaving 17 bases between them. The CDR3 here is CSVDGSVGGYTEAFF. CDR3 DNA sequence: TGCAGCGTTGACGGGTCAGTCGGCGGGTACACTGAAGCTTTCTTT.

The chain carries TRBV28 and TRBJ2-7; no clear D gene. The V gene lost 4 bases and the J gene lost 2 bases, with 6 bases spanning the gap. CDR1 and CDR2 from the germline V gene are MDHEN and SYDVKM. CDR3 length equals 12 residues. CDR3: CASSYLAYEQYF. The DNA of the CDR3 is TGTGCCAGCAGTTACTTAGCCTACGAGCAGTACTTC.

The chain joins TRBV5-1 to TRBJ2-2; 7 bases line up with TRBD1. The V segment lost 3 bases and the J segment 6 bases; nucleotides outside the gene matches: 2. The CDR3 spans 13 residues. Germline V gene data show CDR1 as SGHRS and CDR2 as YFSETQ. CDR3 loop: CASSYTGAGELFF. In nucleotides, the CDR3 is TGCGCCAGCAGCTATACAGGGGCCGGGGAGCTGTTTTTT. Together with reference TRBV5-1 and TRBJ2-2, the CDR3 gives the full variable domain: KAGVTQTPRYLIKTRGQQVTLSCSPISGHRSVSWYQQTPGQGLQFLFEYFSETQRNKGNFPGRFSGRQFSNSRSEMNVSTLELGDSALYLCASSYTGAGELFFGEGSRLTVL.

The J gene is TRBJ2-5, the V gene TRBV7-6, with no clear D. The germline gives CDR1 SGHVS, CDR2 FNYEAQ. V gave up 5 bases and J gave up 6 bases, with 7 bases separating them. The CDR3 sequence is 11 residues long. In DNA, the CDR3 is TGTGCCAGCAGCCCCGCCCAGACCCAGTACTTC. Encoded protein: CASSPAQTQYF. Full variable domain (outside the CDR3, taken from reference TRBV7-6 and TRBJ2-5): GAGVSQSPRYKVTKRGQDVALRCDPISGHVSLYWYRQALGQGPEFLTYFNYEAQQDKSGLPNDRFSAERPEGSISTLTIQRTEQRDSAMYRCASSPAQTQYFGPGTRLLVL.

The chain recombines TRBV18 with TRBJ1-1; D is unclear. The V gene lost 2 bases and the J gene lost 2 bases, with 6 bases spanning the gap. CDR1 is KGHSH and CDR2 is LQKENI in the germline V gene. The CDR3 is 13 residues long. The CDR3 loop reads CASSPEGNTEAFF. The CDR3 DNA is TGTGCCAGCTCACCAGAGGGAAACACTGAAGCTTTCTTT.

The gene calls are TRBV5-4 and TRBJ1-1; D not resolved. The germline CDR1 and CDR2 sequences are SGHNT and YYREEE (reference sequence). V lost 0 bases and J 0 bases, leaving 3 bases between the germline ends. CDR3 size: 13 residues. CDR3 sequence reads: CASSLGLNTEAFF. CDR3 nucleotide sequence: TGTGCCAGCAGCTTGGGTTTGAACACTGAAGCTTTCTTT.

This chain joins TRBV7-9 and TRBJ2-2; 9 positions agree with TRBD2. V lost 0 bases to trimming and J lost 6 bases; unmatched junction nucleotides: 2. CDR3 size: 15 residues. Germline assignment: CDR1 SEHNR and CDR2 FQNEAQ (reference sequence). The CDR3 is CASSLASGSSGELFF. CDR3 coding DNA: TGTGCCAGCAGCTTAGCTAGCGGGAGTTCCGGGGAGCTGTTTTTT.

The rearrangement joins TRBV2 to TRBJ1-1, with D unclear. V gave up 4 bases and J gave up 1 base, with 7 bases separating them. This CDR3 has 13 amino acids. Germline V gives CDR1 SNHLY, CDR2 FYNNEI. The CDR3 is CASSVGKNTEAFF. The DNA for the CDR3 is TGTGCCAGCAGTGTAGGCAAGAACACTGAAGCTTTCTTT.

The chain joins TRBV14 to TRBJ2-3, with D perhaps matching TRBD2 (6 bases). This CDR3 comprises 15 residues. Per the germline V gene, CDR1 is SGHDN and CDR2 is FVKESK. The V end lost 3 bases, the J end lost 2 bases, and 12 bases lay between the germline ends. CDR3 bases: TGTGCCAGCAGCCAGGCGGGACTTCTCACAGATACGCAGTATTTT. It encodes CASSQAGLLTDTQYF.

The rearrangement joins TRBV13 to TRBJ2-1, with D possibly TRBD1 on 6 matching bases. V lost 5 bases to trimming and J lost 6 bases, with 14 bases between them. Looked up from germline, CDR1 is PRHDT and CDR2 is FYEKMQ (reference sequence). The CDR3 totals 14 residues. The CDR3 DNA reads TGTGCCAGCAGCCCACAGGGTCCGGGCAATGAGCAGTTCTTC. Residues: CASSPQGPGNEQFF. Supplemented by reference TRBV13 and TRBJ2-1, the full variable domain reads AAGVIQSPRHLIKEKRETATLKCYPIPRHDTVYWYQQGPGQDPQFLISFYEKMQSDKGSIPDRFSAQQFSDYHSELNMSSLELGDSALYFCASSPQGPGNEQFFGPGTRLTVL.

The V and J genes are TRBV7-9 and TRBJ1-1; unclear D gene. Germline CDR1 reads SEHNR; CDR2 reads FQNEAQ (reference sequence). CDR3 size: 12 residues. Trimming took off 3 bases at V and 6 bases at J, with 8 bases between the two ends. The CDR3 loop reads CASSLELAEAFF. The CDR3, as DNA: TGTGCCAGCAGCTTGGAGCTAGCTGAAGCTTTCTTT. Using reference TRBV7-9 and TRBJ1-1 for the parts outside the CDR3, the full variable domain is DTGVSQNPRHKITKRGQNVTFRCDPISEHNRLYWYRQTLGQGPEFLTYFQNEAQLEKSRLLSDRFSAERPKGSFSTLEIQRTEQGDSAMYLCASSLELAEAFFGQGTRLTVV.

This clone was counted once. The chain is built from TRBV29-1 and TRBJ1-2; 9 bases line up with TRBD1. Germline V gene lookup returns CDR1 SQVTM and CDR2 ANQGSEA. CDR3 length equals 15 residues. CDR3 residues: CSQSARTGVDYGYTF. The DNA of the CDR3 is TGCAGTCAGTCGGCCCGGACAGGGGTGGACTATGGCTACACCTTC. The complete variable domain, with remaining parts taken from reference TRBV29-1 and TRBJ1-2, reads SAVISQKPSRDICQRGTSLTIQCQVDSQVTMMFWYRQQPGQSLTLIATANQGSEATYESGFVIDKFPISRPNLTFSTLTVSNMSPEDSSIYLCSQSARTGVDYGYTFGSGTRLTVV.

The chain joins TRBV30 to TRBJ2-7; TRBD1 matches at 9 bases. Germline values: CDR1 GTSNPN, CDR2 SVGIG (reference sequence). Trimming cost V 5 bases and J 2 bases; bases outside gene matches: 4. The CDR3 covers 13 residues. In DNA, the CDR3 is TGTGCCTGGGGACAGGGGTTCACCTACGAGCAGTACTTC. Its protein product is CAWGQGFTYEQYF.

The V and J genes are TRBV18 and TRBJ1-6; tentatively, D is TRBD1 (6 bases). This CDR3 contains 14 residues. Per the germline V gene, CDR1 is KGHSH and CDR2 is LQKENI. Trimming removed 4 bases from V and 4 bases from J, with 8 bases in between. The CDR3 protein is CASSLDRYNSPLHF. CDR3 coding DNA: TGTGCCAGCTCACTTGACAGGTATAATTCACCCCTCCACTTT.

This rearrangement joins TRBV30 to TRBJ1-2; D possibly corresponds to TRBD1 (5 bases). Germline CDR1 and CDR2: GTSNPN and SVGIG (reference sequence). Trimming took 4 bases from V and 4 from J, leaving 10 bases between them. This CDR3 contains 12 residues. The CDR3 spells CAWTWGTYGYTF. DNA for the CDR3: TGTGCCTGGACGTGGGGCACCTATGGCTACACCTTC.

This rearrangement joins TRBV20-1 to TRBJ2-7; D gene ambiguous. V shed 2 bases and J shed 4 bases, with 3 bases lying between them. CDR3 size: 10 residues. Germline lookup yields CDR1 DFQATT and CDR2 SNEGSKA (reference sequence). CDR3 DNA sequence: TGCAGTGCTAGACCGTACGAGCAGTACTTC. Its protein product is CSARPYEQYF.

The rearrangement joins TRBV5-1 to TRBJ1-1; 11 bases are a match to TRBD1. Looked up from germline, CDR1 is SGHRS and CDR2 is YFSETQ. This CDR3 is built from 15 residues. The junction had 9 bases not matched to a gene; V was cut back by 6 bases and J by 5 bases. CDR3 in amino acids: CASTTRGTGGTEAFF. CDR3 bases: TGCGCCAGCACAACCCGCGGGACAGGGGGGACTGAAGCTTTCTTT.

The V gene is TRBV29-1, the J gene TRBJ2-4; D is ambiguous. Trimming cost V 0 bases and J 0 bases, with 3 bases left between them. The germline V gene encodes CDR1 SQVTM and CDR2 ANQGSEA. There are 13 residues in the CDR3. The CDR3 loop reads CSVEEIAKNIQYF. The CDR3 nucleotides are TGCAGCGTTGAAGAGATAGCCAAAAACATTCAGTACTTC.

The chain joins TRBV19 to TRBJ1-2; D uncertain. Deletions cut 3 bases from V and 8 bases from J, with 16 bases between. The CDR3 is 14 residues long. In germline, CDR1 is LNHDA, CDR2 SQIVND (reference sequence). Written as DNA, the CDR3 is TGTGCCAGTAGTATCCCCACCGGGAGGGCCGGCTACACCTTC. It yields the protein CASSIPTGRAGYTF.

Points on this clone: One junction end does not reproduce the germline sequence, and a read error may be involved. The chain recombines TRBV30 with TRBJ1-6, with D unresolved. CDR1 is GTSNPN, CDR2 SVGIG, per germline (reference sequence). The CDR3 has 13 residues. In DNA form, the CDR3 reads TGTGCCTGGAGCCCACCCTACAATTCACCCCTCCACTTT. Its protein is CAWSPPYNSPLHF.

CDR3 amino acids: CASSTGGGAVGYGYTF. As DNA, the CDR3 is TGTGCCAGCAGTACAGGGGGGGGAGCGGTTGGCTATGGCTACACCTTC. J is TRBJ1-2 and V is TRBV28, with 8 bases matching TRBD1. Germline CDR1 and CDR2: MDHEN and SYDVKM. J gave up 4 bases and V 5 bases, and 12 bases lay outside the gene matches. CDR3 length equals 16 residues.

The chain has TRBV6-6 and TRBJ2-1, with 7 bases that match TRBD1. Germline lookup yields CDR1 MNHNY and CDR2 SVGAGI (reference sequence). With V trimmed by 5 bases and J by 5 bases, 6 bases remained unmatched. The CDR3 is 14 residues long. This CDR3 reads CASSRDSQNNEQFF. As DNA, the CDR3 is TGTGCCAGCAGTCGGGACAGTCAAAACAATGAGCAGTTCTTC.

The CDR3 DNA is TGTGCCAGCAGACCGGACGGAAATCAGCCCCAGCATTTT. This gives the protein CASRPDGNQPQHF. This chain links TRBV6-5 with TRBJ1-5; no reliable D call. Germline V gene data show CDR1 as MNHEY and CDR2 as SVGAGI. Trimming removed 6 bases from V and 4 bases from J, with 10 bases in between. The CDR3 contains 13 residues.